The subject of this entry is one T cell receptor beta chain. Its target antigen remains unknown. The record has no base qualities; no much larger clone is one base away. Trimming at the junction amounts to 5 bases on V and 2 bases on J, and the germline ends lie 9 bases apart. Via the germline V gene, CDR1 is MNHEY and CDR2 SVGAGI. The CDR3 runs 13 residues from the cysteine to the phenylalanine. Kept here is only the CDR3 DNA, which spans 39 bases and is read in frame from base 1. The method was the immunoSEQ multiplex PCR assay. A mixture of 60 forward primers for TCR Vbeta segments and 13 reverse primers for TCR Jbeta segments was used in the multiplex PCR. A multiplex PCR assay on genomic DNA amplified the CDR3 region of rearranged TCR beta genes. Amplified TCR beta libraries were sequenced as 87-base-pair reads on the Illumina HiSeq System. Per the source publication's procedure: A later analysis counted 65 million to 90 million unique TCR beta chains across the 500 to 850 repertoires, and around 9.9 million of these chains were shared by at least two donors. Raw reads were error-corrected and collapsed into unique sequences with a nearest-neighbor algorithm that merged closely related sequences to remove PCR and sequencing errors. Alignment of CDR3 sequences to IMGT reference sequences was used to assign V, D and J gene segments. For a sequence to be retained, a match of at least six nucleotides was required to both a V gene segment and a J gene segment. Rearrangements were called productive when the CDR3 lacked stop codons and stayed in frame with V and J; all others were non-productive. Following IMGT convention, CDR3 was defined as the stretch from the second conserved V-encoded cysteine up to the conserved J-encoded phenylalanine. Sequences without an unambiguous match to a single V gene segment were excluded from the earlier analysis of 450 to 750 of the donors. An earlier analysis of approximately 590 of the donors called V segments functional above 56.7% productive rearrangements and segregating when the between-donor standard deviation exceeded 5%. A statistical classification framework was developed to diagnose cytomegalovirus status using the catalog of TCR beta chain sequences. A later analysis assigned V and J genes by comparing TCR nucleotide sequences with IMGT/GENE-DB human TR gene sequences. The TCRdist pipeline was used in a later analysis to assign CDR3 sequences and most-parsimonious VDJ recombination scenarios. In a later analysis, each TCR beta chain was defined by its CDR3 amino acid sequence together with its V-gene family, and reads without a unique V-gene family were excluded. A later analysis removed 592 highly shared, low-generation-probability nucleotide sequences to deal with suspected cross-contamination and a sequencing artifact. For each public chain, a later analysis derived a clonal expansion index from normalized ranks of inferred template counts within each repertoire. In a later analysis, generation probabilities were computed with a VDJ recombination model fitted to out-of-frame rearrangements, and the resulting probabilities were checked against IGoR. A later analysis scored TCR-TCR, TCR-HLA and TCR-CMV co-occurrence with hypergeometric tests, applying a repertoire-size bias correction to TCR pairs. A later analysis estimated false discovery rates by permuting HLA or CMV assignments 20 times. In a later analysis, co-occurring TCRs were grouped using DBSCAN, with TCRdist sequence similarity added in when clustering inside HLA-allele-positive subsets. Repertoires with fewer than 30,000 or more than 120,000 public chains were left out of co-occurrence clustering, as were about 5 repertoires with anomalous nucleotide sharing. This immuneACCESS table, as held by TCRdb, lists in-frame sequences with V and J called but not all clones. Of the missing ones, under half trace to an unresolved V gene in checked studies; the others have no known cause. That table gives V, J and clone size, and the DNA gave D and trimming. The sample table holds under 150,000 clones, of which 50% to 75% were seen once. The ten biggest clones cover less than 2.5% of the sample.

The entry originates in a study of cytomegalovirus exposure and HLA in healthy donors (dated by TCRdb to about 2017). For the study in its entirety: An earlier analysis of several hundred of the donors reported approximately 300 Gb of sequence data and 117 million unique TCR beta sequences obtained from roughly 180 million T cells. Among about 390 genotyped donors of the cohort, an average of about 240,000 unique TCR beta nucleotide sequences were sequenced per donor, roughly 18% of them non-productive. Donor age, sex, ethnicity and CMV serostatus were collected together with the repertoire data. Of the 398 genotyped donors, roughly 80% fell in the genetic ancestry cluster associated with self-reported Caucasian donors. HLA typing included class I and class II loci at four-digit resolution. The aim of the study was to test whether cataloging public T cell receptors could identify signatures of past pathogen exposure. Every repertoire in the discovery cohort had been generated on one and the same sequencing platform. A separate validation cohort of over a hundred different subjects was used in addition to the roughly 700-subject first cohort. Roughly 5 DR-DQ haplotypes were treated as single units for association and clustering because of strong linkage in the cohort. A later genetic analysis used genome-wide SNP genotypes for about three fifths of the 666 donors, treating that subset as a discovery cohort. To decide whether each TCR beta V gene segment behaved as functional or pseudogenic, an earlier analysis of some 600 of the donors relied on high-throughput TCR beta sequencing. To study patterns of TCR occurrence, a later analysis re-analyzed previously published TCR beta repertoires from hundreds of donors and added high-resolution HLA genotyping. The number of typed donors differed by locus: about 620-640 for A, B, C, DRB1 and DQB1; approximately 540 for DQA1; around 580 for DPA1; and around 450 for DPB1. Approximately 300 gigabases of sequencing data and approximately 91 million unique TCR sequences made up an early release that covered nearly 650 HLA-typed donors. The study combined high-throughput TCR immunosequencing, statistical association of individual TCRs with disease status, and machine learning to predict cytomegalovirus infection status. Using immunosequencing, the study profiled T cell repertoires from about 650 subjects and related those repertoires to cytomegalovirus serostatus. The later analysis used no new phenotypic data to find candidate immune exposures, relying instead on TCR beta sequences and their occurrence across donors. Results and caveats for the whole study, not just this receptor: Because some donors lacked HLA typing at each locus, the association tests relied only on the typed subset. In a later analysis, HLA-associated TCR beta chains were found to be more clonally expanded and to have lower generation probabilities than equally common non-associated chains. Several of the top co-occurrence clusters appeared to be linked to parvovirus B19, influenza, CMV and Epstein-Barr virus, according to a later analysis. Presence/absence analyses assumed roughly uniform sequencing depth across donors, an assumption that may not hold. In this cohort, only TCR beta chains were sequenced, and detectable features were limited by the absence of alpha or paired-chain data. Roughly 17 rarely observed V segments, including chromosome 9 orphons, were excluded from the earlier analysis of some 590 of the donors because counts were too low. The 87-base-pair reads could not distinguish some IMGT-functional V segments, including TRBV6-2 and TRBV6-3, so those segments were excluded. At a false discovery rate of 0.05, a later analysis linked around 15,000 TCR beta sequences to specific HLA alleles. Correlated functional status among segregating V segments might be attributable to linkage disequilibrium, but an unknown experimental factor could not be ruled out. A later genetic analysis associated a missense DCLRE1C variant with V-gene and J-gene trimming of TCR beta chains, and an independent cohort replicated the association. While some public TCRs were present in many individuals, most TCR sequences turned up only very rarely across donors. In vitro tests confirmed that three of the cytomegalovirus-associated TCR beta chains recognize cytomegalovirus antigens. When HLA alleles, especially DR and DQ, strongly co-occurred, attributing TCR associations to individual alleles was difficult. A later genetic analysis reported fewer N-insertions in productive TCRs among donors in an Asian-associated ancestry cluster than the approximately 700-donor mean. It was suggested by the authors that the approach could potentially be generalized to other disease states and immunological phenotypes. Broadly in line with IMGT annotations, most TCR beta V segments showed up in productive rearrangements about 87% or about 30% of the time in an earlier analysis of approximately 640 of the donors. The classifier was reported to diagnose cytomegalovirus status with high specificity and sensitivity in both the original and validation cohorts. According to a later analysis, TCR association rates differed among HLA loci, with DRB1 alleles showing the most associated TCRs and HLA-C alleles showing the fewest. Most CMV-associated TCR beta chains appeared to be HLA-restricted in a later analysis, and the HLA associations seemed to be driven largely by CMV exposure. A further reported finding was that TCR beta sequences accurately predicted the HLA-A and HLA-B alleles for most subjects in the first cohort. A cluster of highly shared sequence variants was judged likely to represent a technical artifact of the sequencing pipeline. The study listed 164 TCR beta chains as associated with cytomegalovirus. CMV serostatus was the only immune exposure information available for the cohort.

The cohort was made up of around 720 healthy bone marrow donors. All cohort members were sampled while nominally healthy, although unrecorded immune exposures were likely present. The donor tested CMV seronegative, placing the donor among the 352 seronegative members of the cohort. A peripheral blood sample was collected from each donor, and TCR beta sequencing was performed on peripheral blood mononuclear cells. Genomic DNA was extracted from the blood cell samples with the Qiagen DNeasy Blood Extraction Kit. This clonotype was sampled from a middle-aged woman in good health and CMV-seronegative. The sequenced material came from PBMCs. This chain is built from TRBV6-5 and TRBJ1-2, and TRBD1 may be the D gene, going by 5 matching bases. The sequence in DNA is TGTGCCAGCAGTACTGGGGGGAACTATGGCTACACCTTC. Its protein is CASSTGGNYGYTF.